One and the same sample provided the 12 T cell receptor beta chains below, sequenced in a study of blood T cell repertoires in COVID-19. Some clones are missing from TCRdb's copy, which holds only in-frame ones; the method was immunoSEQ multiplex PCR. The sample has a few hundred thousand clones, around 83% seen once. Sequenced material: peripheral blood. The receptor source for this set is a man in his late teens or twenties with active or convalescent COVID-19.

The CDR3 bases are TGTGCCTGGAGGGGCCAGCCGAACACTGAAGCTTTCTTT. It translates to CAWRGQPNTEAFF. J is TRBJ1-1 and V is TRBV30; D is unclear. Per germline, CDR1 GTSNPN and CDR2 SVGIG (reference sequence). The CDR3 consists of 13 residues. The V and J ends lost 3 bases and 1 base respectively, with 9 bases between them.

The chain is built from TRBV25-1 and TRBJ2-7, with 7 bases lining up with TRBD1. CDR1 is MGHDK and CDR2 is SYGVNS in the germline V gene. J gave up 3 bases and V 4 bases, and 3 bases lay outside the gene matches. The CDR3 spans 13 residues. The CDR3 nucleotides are TGTGCCAGCAGTGTCGGGACAGACTACGAGCAGTACTTC. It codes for CASSVGTDYEQYF.

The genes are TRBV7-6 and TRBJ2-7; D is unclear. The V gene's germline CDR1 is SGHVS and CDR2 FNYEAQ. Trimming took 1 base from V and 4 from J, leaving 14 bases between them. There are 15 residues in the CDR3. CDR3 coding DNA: TGTGCCAGCAGCTTAGATCTCAGTGGTGCTTACGAGCAGTACTTC. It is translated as CASSLDLSGAYEQYF. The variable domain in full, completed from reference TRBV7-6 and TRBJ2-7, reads GAGVSQSPRYKVTKRGQDVALRCDPISGHVSLYWYRQALGQGPEFLTYFNYEAQQDKSGLPNDRFSAERPEGSISTLTIQRTEQRDSAMYRCASSLDLSGAYEQYFGPGTRLTVT.

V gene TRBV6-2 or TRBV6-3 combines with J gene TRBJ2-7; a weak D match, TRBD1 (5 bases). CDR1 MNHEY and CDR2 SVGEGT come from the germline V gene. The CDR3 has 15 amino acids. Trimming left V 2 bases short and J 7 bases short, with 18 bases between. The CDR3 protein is CASSYGAIGPWEQYF. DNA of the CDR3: TGTGCCAGCAGTTACGGGGCTATAGGCCCGTGGGAGCAGTACTTC.

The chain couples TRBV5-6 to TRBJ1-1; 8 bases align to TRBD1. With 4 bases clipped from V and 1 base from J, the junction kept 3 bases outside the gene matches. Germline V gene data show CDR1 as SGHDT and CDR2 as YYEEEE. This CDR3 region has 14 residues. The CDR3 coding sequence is TGTGCCAGCAGCGAAACAGGGGGGAACACTGAAGCTTTCTTT. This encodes CASSETGGNTEAFF.

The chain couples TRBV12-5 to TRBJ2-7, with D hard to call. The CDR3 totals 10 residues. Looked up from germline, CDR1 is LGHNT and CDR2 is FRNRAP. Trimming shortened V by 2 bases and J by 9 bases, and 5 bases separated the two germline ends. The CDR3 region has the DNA TGTGCTAGTGGTTTGCCCCGGCAGTACTTC. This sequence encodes CASGLPRQYF.

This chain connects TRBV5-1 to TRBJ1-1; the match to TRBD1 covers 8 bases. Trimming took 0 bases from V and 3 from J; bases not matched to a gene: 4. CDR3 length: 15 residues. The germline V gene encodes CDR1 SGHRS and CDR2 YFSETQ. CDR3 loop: CASSLAEQGDTEAFF. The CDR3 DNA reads TGCGCCAGCAGCTTGGCCGAACAGGGGGACACTGAAGCTTTCTTT.

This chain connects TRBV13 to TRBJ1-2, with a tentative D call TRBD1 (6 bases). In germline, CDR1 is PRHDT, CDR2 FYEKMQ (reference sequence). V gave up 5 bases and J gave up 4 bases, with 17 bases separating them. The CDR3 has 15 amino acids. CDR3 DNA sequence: TGTGCCAGCAGCGAACAGAATCAGGGGATCTATGGCTACACCTTC. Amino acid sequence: CASSEQNQGIYGYTF.

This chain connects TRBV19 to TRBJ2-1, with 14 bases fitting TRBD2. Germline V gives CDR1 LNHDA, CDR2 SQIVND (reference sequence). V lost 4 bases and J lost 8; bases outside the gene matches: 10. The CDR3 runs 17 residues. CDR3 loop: CASSRALTSGRGYEQFF. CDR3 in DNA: TGTGCCAGTAGTAGGGCATTGACTAGCGGGAGGGGCTATGAGCAGTTCTTC.

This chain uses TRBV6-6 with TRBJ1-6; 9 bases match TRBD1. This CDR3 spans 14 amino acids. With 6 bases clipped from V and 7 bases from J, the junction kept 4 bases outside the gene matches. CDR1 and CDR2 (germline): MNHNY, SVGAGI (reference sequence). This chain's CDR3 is CASRTGGPNSPLHF. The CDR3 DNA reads TGTGCCAGCAGAACAGGGGGCCCAAATTCACCCCTCCACTTT.

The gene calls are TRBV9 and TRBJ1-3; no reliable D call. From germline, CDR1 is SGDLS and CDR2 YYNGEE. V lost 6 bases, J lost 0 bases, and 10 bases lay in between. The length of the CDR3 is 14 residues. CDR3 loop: CASTPRSSGNTIYF. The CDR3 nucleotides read TGTGCCAGCACCCCCCGGTCCTCTGGAAACACCATATATTTT.

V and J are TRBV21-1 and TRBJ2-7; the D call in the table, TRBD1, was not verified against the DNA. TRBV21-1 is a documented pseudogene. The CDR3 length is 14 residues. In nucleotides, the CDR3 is TGTGCCAGCGGGGACAGGGTATTTTTCTACGAGCAGTACTTC. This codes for CASGDRVFFYEQYF.